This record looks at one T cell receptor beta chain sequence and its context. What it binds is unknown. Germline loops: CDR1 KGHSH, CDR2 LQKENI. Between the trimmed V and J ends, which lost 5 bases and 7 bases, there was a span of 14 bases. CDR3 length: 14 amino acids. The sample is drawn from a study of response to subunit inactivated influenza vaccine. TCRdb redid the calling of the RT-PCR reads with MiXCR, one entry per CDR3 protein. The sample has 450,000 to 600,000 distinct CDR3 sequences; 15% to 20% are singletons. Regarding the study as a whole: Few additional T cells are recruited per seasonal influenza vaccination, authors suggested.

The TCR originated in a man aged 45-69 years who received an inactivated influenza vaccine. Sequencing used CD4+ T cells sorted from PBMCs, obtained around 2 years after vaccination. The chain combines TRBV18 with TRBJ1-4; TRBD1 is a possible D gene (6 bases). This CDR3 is CASSSRGGGEKLFF. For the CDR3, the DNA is TGTGCCAGCTCATCCAGGGGTGGCGGTGAAAAACTGTTTTTT.